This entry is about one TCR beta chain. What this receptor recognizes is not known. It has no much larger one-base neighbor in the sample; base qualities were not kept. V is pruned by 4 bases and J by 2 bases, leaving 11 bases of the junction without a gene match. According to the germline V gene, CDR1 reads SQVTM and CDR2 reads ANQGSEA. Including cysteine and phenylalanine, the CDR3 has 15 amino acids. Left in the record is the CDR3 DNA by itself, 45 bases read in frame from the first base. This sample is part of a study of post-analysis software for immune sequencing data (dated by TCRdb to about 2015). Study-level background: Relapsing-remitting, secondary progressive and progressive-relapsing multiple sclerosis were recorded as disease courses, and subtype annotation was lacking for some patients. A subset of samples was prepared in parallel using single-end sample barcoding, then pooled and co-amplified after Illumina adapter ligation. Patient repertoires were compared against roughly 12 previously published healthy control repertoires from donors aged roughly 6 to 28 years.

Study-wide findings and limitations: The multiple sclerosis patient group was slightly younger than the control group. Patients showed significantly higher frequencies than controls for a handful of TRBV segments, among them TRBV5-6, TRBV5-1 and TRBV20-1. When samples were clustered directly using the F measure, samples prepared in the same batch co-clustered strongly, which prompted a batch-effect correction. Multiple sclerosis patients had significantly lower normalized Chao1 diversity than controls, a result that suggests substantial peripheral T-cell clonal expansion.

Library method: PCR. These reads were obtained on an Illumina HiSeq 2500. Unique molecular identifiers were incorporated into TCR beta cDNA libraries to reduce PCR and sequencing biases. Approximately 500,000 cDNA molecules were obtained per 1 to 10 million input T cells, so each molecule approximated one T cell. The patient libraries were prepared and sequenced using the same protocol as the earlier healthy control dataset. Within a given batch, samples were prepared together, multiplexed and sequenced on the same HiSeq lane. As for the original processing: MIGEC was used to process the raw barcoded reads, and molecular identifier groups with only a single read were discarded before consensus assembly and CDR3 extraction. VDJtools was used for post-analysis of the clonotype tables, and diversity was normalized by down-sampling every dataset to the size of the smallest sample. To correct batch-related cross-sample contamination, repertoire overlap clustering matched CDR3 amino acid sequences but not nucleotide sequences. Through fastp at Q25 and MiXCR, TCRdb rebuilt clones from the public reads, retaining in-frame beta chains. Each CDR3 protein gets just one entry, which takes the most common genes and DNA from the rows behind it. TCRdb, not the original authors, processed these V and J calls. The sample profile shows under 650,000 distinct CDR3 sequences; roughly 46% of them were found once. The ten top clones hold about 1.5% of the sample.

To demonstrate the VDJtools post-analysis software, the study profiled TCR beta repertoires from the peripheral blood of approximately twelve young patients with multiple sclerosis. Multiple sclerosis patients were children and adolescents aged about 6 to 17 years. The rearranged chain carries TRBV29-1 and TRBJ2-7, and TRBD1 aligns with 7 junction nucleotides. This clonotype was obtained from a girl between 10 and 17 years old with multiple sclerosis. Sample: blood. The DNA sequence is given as TGCAGCGTTGCCCCCGGGCAGGGGGTGGCCTACGAGCAGTACTTC. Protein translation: CSVAPGQGVAYEQYF.